Here is one TCR beta chain with its context. Its antigen is undetermined. This sample is drawn from a study of CD8+ T cells in alopecia areata. On the study more broadly: In an open-label trial, patients got 5 to 10 mg tofacitinib twice daily. Whole-study results and caveats: Scalp and blood samples kept many expanded lesional clones throughout tofacitinib.

CDR1 and CDR2 from the germline V gene are MNHEY and SVGAGI. Losses at the gene ends were 6 bases for V and 5 bases for J; bases not matched to a gene: 7. CDR3 length: 15 amino acids. RNA was extracted and reverse transcribed into cDNA as the sequencing template. Repertoires were generated with immunoSEQ multiplex PCR, while TCRdb's copy carries only in-frame clones and drops some. The sample records approximately 200,000 clones, 58% being singletons. Stated treatment: oral pan-JAK inhibitor, 5-10 mg twice daily. This receptor was obtained from a human donor with alopecia areata. The material was CD4+ T cells sorted from blood, obtained at week 24, from a patient treated with tofacitinib. The chain joins TRBV6-5 to TRBJ1-6, with 7 bases lining up with TRBD1. The CDR3: CASRMGTVNNSPLHF. The CDR3 DNA sequence: TGTGCCAGCAGGATGGGGACAGTTAATAATTCACCCCTCCACTTT.